A selection of T cell receptor beta chains follows, all from one sample in a study of cytomegalovirus exposure and HLA in healthy donors. Profiled with immunoSEQ multiplex PCR; TCRdb holds only in-frame clones, not every one. The sample holds about 58,000 clones, about 92% seen once. The sequencing sample was made of PBMCs. Every receptor here comes from a young man in good health and CMV-seronegative. CDR3s include the opening cysteine and the closing phenylalanine or tryptophan. A D gene is named only where the DNA matches it firmly. Part of the rows lack a size; the others show once, few, many or a class for expanded clones.

v_call	j_call	d_call	clone_size	cdr3_aa	cdr3_nt
TRBV19	TRBJ1-2	NA	NA	CASSHRTAHGYTF	TGTGCCAGTAGTCATCGGACAGCCCATGGCTACACCTTC
TRBV5-4	TRBJ2-7	NA	NA	CASSSRTGDDEQYF	TGTGCCAGCAGCTCTCGAACGGGGGACGACGAGCAGTACTTC
TRBV9	TRBJ2-1	NA	NA	CASSQGWGEQFF	TGTGCCAGCAGCCAGGGGTGGGGTGAGCAGTTCTTC
TRBV29-1	TRBJ2-5	TRBD2	NA	CSVEDNGGSGPIRETQYF	TGCAGCGTTGAAGATAACGGGGGGAGCGGGCCTATAAGGGAGACCCAGTACTTC
TRBV2	TRBJ2-3	TRBD2	NA	CASSVDRTSGRGTDTQYF	TGTGCCAGCAGTGTTGATCGGACTAGCGGGAGGGGGACAGATACGCAGTATTTT
TRBV5-1	TRBJ2-3	NA	NA	CASSFGMRSDTQYF	TGCGCCAGCAGTTTCGGTATGCGTTCGGATACGCAGTATTTT
TRBV2	TRBJ2-1	NA	NA	CASRIDSSYNEQFF	TGTGCCAGCAGAATAGACAGCTCCTACAATGAGCAGTTCTTC
TRBV28	TRBJ2-7	TRBD2	NA	CASSLGLAGEYEQYF	TGTGCCAGCAGTCTCGGACTAGCGGGAGAGTACGAGCAGTACTTC
TRBV19	TRBJ2-2	TRBD2	NA	CASSMGLAGGTGELFF	TGTGCCAGTAGTATGGGACTAGCGGGAGGGACCGGGGAGCTGTTTTTT
TRBV7-9	TRBJ2-1	TRBD2	NA	CASSLPRTSGSHEQFF	TGTGCCAGCAGCTTACCTCGGACTAGCGGGAGCCATGAGCAGTTCTTC
TRBV15	TRBJ2-3	NA	once	CATSRDTTTDTQYF	TGTGCCACCAGCAGAGATACAACGACAGATACGCAGTATTTT
TRBV5-1	TRBJ2-1	TRBD2	NA	CASSRTTSDQVNEQFF	TGCGCCAGCAGCCGTACCACTAGCGACCAAGTCAATGAGCAGTTCTTC
TRBV29-1	TRBJ1-1	NA	NA	CSVVGGTTRNF	TGCAGCGTCGTGGGCGGGACCACACGGAACTTT
TRBV28	TRBJ2-7	NA	NA	CASSTTSNDEQYF	TGTGCCAGCAGCACGACTAGTAACGACGAGCAGTACTTC
TRBV28	TRBJ1-1	NA	NA	CASKPRDIMNTEAFF	TGTGCCAGCAAACCCCGGGACATCATGAACACTGAAGCTTTCTTT
TRBV28	TRBJ1-4	NA	NA	CATSLGGTTNEKLFF	TGTGCCACCTCCCTGGGGGGGACAACTAATGAAAAACTGTTTTTT
TRBV5-1	TRBJ2-2	TRBD2	NA	CASSQRLAANTGELFF	TGCGCCAGCAGCCAAAGACTAGCCGCGAACACCGGGGAGCTGTTTTTT
TRBV5-4	TRBJ2-1	TRBD2	NA	CASSLAAGLAGGEQFF	TGTGCCAGCAGCTTGGCCGCTGGACTAGCGGGAGGAGAGCAGTTCTTC
TRBV7-9	TRBJ2-7	NA	NA	CASSPGWGEQYF	TGTGCCAGCAGCCCAGGGTGGGGCGAGCAGTACTTC
TRBV4-3	TRBJ2-1	NA	once	CASSQDRASSVEQFF	TGCGCCAGCAGCCAAGATCGTGCTAGCTCGGTTGAGCAGTTCTTC
TRBV11-2	TRBJ2-5	TRBD2	NA	CASSLVGLAGWQETQYF	TGTGCCAGCAGCTTAGTGGGACTAGCGGGATGGCAAGAGACCCAGTACTTC
TRBV6-5	TRBJ2-3	NA	once	CASSSFAEEYTDTQYF	TGTGCCAGCAGTTCCTTTGCGGAAGAGTACACAGATACGCAGTATTTT
TRBV6-5	TRBJ1-4	NA	NA	CASSYSRGSNEKLFF	TGTGCCAGCAGTTACTCTAGGGGATCTAATGAAAAACTGTTTTTT
TRBV6-5	TRBJ2-7	TRBD1	once	CASSYSYRTGTYEQYF	TGTGCCAGCAGTTACTCCTACCGGACAGGTACCTACGAGCAGTACTTC
TRBV11-3	TRBJ2-2	NA	NA	CASSYFRLNTGELFF	TGTGCCAGCAGCTACTTCAGACTGAACACCGGGGAGCTGTTTTTT
TRBV6-6	TRBJ2-5	TRBD1	NA	CASSYSTGEETQYF	TGTGCCAGCAGTTACTCGACAGGGGAGGAGACCCAGTACTTC
TRBV28	TRBJ1-5	NA	NA	CASSLFSIGSNQPQHF	TGTGCCAGCAGTTTATTTTCCATCGGTAGCAATCAGCCCCAGCATTTT
TRBV2	TRBJ2-7	TRBD2	few	CASSQTSGTSYEQYF	TGTGCCAGCAGCCAGACTAGCGGGACTTCCTACGAGCAGTACTTC
TRBV15	TRBJ2-1	NA	NA	CATSVGGAYNEQFF	TGTGCCACCAGCGTCGGCGGGGCCTACAATGAGCAGTTCTTC
TRBV7-8	TRBJ2-7	NA	medium-sized	CASSYQRGLRHEQYF	TGTGCCAGCAGCTACCAACGTGGACTCCGGCATGAGCAGTACTTC
TRBV4-2	TRBJ1-3	TRBD1	NA	CASSPGQGAGNTIYF	TGTGCCAGCAGCCCCGGACAGGGAGCTGGAAACACCATATATTTT
TRBV5-6	TRBJ2-7	NA	NA	CASSLTTSSYEQYF	TGTGCCAGCAGCTTAACAACCAGCTCCTACGAGCAGTACTTC
TRBV18	TRBJ2-7	TRBD1	NA	CASSPPGQGSFHEQYF	TGTGCCAGCTCACCACCGGGACAGGGGTCGTTTCACGAGCAGTACTTC
TRBV4-1	TRBJ1-1	NA	NA	CASSQVGGVTEAFF	TGCGCCAGCAGCCAAGTTGGGGGGGTCACTGAAGCTTTCTTT
TRBV11-1	TRBJ1-1	NA	NA	CASSLNEGMNTEAFF	TGTGCCAGCAGCTTAAATGAGGGTATGAACACTGAAGCTTTCTTT
TRBV7-9	TRBJ2-7	TRBD1	NA	CASSVGQGAREQYF	TGTGCCAGCAGCGTAGGACAGGGGGCCCGCGAGCAGTACTTC
TRBV6-5	TRBJ1-2	NA	NA	CASSYTGRSYTF	TGTGCCAGCAGTTACACCGGGAGGTCTTACACCTTC
TRBV27	TRBJ2-7	NA	NA	CASSLSGLLGDEQYF	TGTGCCAGCAGTTTATCGGGACTCCTTGGTGACGAGCAGTACTTC
TRBV29-1	TRBJ1-1	NA	NA	CSVADRNTEAFF	TGCAGCGTTGCAGACAGGAACACTGAAGCTTTCTTT
TRBV18	TRBJ2-7	NA	NA	CASSPVGGREQYF	TGTGCCAGCTCACCAGTCGGGGGGCGCGAGCAGTACTTC
TRBV7-2	TRBJ2-1	TRBD2	NA	CASSLWGGDNEQFF	TGTGCCAGCAGCTTGTGGGGGGGGGACAATGAGCAGTTCTTC
TRBV5-1	TRBJ2-1	TRBD2	NA	CASSLASLAGSYNEQFF	TGCGCCAGCAGCTTGGCCTCACTAGCGGGTTCCTACAATGAGCAGTTCTTC
TRBV9	TRBJ2-1	TRBD2	NA	CASSGGLAGYNEQFF	TGTGCCAGCAGTGGGGGACTAGCGGGGTACAATGAGCAGTTCTTC
TRBV10-2	TRBJ2-7	NA	NA	CASSHSPGEQYF	TGCGCCAGCAGTCACTCCCCGGGCGAGCAGTACTTC
TRBV12-5	TRBJ2-1	TRBD2	NA	CASGLHTGLAGRYNEQFF	TGTGCTAGTGGTCTCCACACCGGACTAGCGGGGAGATACAATGAGCAGTTCTTC
TRBV28	TRBJ1-1	NA	NA	CATRGVTEAFF	TGTGCCACCCGGGGGGTCACTGAAGCTTTCTTT
TRBV6-5	TRBJ2-7	TRBD2	NA	CASSMTSGRLEQYF	TGTGCCAGCAGTATGACTAGCGGGAGGCTCGAGCAGTACTTC
TRBV6-1	TRBJ2-1	NA	NA	CASSPLPDRVNEQFF	TGTGCCAGCAGTCCACTACCAGACCGGGTCAATGAGCAGTTCTTC
TRBV10-3	TRBJ2-1	NA	NA	CAISESGVTNEQFF	TGTGCCATCAGTGAGTCAGGGGTGACTAATGAGCAGTTCTTC
TRBV29-1	TRBJ2-5	NA	few	CSVRGLAIQETQYF	TGCAGCGTTAGGGGTCTAGCGATACAAGAGACCCAGTACTTC
TRBV29-1	TRBJ2-7	NA	NA	CSGGEIYEQYF	TGCAGCGGGGGGGAGATATACGAGCAGTACTTC
TRBV6-1	TRBJ2-5	TRBD2	NA	CASGRAGETQYF	TGTGCCAGCGGGAGGGCCGGGGAGACCCAGTACTTC
TRBV28	TRBJ1-1	NA	NA	CASSSGRNMNTEAFF	TGTGCCAGCAGTTCGGGTCGGAACATGAACACTGAAGCTTTCTTT
TRBV11-2	TRBJ2-5	NA	NA	CASSFGVNPRRTQYF	TGTGCCAGCAGCTTCGGTGTCAACCCAAGAAGGACCCAGTACTTC